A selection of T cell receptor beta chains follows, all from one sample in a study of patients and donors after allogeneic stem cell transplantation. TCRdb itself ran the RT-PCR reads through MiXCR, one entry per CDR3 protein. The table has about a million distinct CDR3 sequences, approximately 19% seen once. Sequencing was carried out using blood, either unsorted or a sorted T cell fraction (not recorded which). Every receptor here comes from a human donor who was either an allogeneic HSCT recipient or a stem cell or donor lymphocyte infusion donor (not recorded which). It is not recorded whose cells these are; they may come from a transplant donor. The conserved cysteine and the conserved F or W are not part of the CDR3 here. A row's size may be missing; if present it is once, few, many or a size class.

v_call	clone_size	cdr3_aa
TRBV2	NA	ASSRSTGRDGYT
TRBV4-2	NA	ASSHARTPTYEQY
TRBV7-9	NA	ASSSRLTARGETQY
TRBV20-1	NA	SARGRRGPGGDTQY
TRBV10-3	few	ATRSSGNTIY
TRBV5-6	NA	ASSGAPLGNTEAF
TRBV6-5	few	ASSYGAKATDTQY
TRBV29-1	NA	SVEGSSGFTDEQF
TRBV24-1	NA	ATSDLRRASDEQF
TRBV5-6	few	ASSPGGWRGRYPEAF
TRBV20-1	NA	SARVAGGPEQY
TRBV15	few	ATKGWSVETQY
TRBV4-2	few	ASSQDRGGKETQY
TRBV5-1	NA	ASSFGLAGMGYEQY
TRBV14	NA	ASSPSGGLIYEQY
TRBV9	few	ASSVVGSAGTQY
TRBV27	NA	ASSFLDSEETQY
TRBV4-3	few	ASSQDRGRGNSPLH